This is a list of T cell receptor beta chains from one sample in a study of neurological immune-mediated disorders. TCRdb re-derived calls from the 5' RACE reads in MiXCR, one entry per CDR3 protein. The sample lists some 100,000 distinct CDR3 sequences; approximately 13% were seen once. The source material was PBMCs. The origin of the receptors is a female donor with HTLV-1-associated myelopathy (HAM/TSP). The CDR3 runs from the conserved cysteine through the conserved F or W. D genes are given only for firm matches. For some rows the clone size is stated as once, few or many, or as a class when expanded; others skip it.

D	V	J	size	DNA	CDR3
.	TRBV2	TRBJ2-1	many	TGTGCCAGCAGTGTATTGGGTAACCATGAGCAGTTCTTC	CASSVLGNHEQFF
TRBD1	TRBV29-1	TRBJ2-7	medium-sized	TGCAGCGTTAGACAGGGGGCCAACGAGCAGTACTTC	CSVRQGANEQYF
TRBD2	TRBV29-1	TRBJ2-3	many	TGCAGCGTGGAAACCAAGCGGGGTAGCACAGATACGCAGTATTTT	CSVETKRGSTDTQYF
.	TRBV5-1	TRBJ2-7	many	TGCGCCAGCAGCTTGTTTACCGACTCCTACGAGCAGTACTTC	CASSLFTDSYEQYF
.	TRBV27	TRBJ2-7	many	TGTGCCAGCAGCAGAGCAGGGCTAGGCGAGCAGTACTTC	CASSRAGLGEQYF
TRBD1	TRBV29-1	TRBJ2-3	many	TGCAGCGACCGGGACAGGGGCGCAGATACGCAGTATTTT	CSDRDRGADTQYF
.	TRBV20-1	TRBJ2-5	many	TGCAGTGCTAGAATGGAGACCCAGTACTTC	CSARMETQYF
TRBD1	TRBV7-2	TRBJ1-1	few	TGTGCCAGCAGCTTAGCCACAGGGGGCACTGAAGCTTTCTTT	CASSLATGGTEAFF
.	TRBV6-5	TRBJ2-2	many	TGTGCCAGCAGTTTACGACTAGACCAGGACACCGGGGAGCTGTTTTTT	CASSLRLDQDTGELFF
.	TRBV7-6	TRBJ2-7	.	TGTGCCAGCAGCTTAGACCCAGTTAGAGAGCAGTACTTC	CASSLDPVREQYF
.	TRBV5-1	TRBJ2-1	many	TGCGCCAGCAGCTACAACAATGAGCAGTTCTTC	CASSYNNEQFF
TRBD2	TRBV12-3/TRBV12-4	TRBJ2-1	many	TGTGCCAGCAGTTTACTGGGACTAGCGGGGAACAATGAGCAGTTCTTC	CASSLLGLAGNNEQFF
TRBD1	TRBV28	TRBJ1-5	many	TGTGCCAGCAGTTCAAGGGGGCGGAATCGTCAGCCCCAGCATTTT	CASSSRGRNRQPQHF
.	TRBV12-3/TRBV12-4	TRBJ1-2	few	TGTGCCAGCACAGTTAACTATGGCTACACCTTC	CASTVNYGYTF
.	TRBV10-3	TRBJ1-1	many	TGTGCCATCAGTGAGTCCGGAGCAGGGAACACTGAAGCTTTCTTT	CAISESGAGNTEAFF
.	TRBV12-3/TRBV12-4	TRBJ2-7	many	TGTGCCAGCAGTTTAGGGGGTACATTACACGAGCAGTACTTC	CASSLGGTLHEQYF
TRBD2	TRBV10-3	TRBJ2-3	many	TGTGCCATCGGGACTAGCGGCACAGATACGCAGTATTTT	CAIGTSGTDTQYF
.	TRBV7-9	TRBJ2-3	many	TGTGCCAGCAGCTCGGACAGGCCGGAGGCGCGGCGGGGAGATACGCAGTATTTT	CASSSDRPEARRGDTQYF
.	TRBV3-1	TRBJ1-3	many	TGTGCCAGCAGCCAAGGATCCTTGGAGGGAAACACCATATATTTT	CASSQGSLEGNTIYF
TRBD2	TRBV4-1	TRBJ2-5	.	TGCGCCAGCAGCAAGACTAGCGTTGCGCGTGAAGAGACCCAGTACTTC	CASSKTSVAREETQYF
.	TRBV5-5	TRBJ1-5	many	TGTGCCAGCAGCTTGGCGGGACGCCCCGATCAGCCCCAGCATTTT	CASSLAGRPDQPQHF
.	TRBV20-1	TRBJ2-5	many	TGCAGTGCTAGTGATCCGCGGGGGCAAAAGACCCAGTACTTC	CSASDPRGQKTQYF
.	TRBV3-1	TRBJ1-2	many	TGTGCCAGCAGCCAAGATCTCGACAGAAACTATGGCTACACCTTC	CASSQDLDRNYGYTF
.	TRBV6-5	TRBJ1-6	many	TGTGCCAGCAGTTATTCCGCCATGGATTCACCCCTCCACTTT	CASSYSAMDSPLHF
TRBD1	TRBV4-2	TRBJ2-5	.	TGTGCTACCAAACCGGGACAGTTCGCGGAGACCCAGTACTTC	CATKPGQFAETQYF
.	TRBV28	TRBJ2-5	many	TGTGCCAGCAGTTTAAGGGAGACCCAGTACTTC	CASSLRETQYF
.	TRBV4-2	TRBJ2-5	many	TGTGCCAGCGCGGAGGGGGGGACCCAAGAGACCCAGTACTTC	CASAEGGTQETQYF
TRBD1	TRBV29-1	TRBJ1-4	many	TGCAGCGTTGATTCGCCAGGGGGAGGTGAAAAACTGTTTTTT	CSVDSPGGGEKLFF
.	TRBV20-1	TRBJ2-3	many	TGCAGTGCTAGAGATTCAGCGGATACGCAGTATTTT	CSARDSADTQYF
.	TRBV28	TRBJ2-7	many	TGTGCCAGCATAAACACACCGGGAACAACCTACGAGCAGTACTTC	CASINTPGTTYEQYF
.	TRBV7-2	TRBJ1-1	.	TGTGCCAGCAGTCTAGAGGGGCCCACTGAAGCTTTCTTT	CASSLEGPTEAFF
.	TRBV29-1	TRBJ2-1	.	TGCAGCGTTACCCCAATGGGTGGAGGGTTCAATGAGCAGTTCTTC	CSVTPMGGGFNEQFF
.	TRBV12-3/TRBV12-4	TRBJ1-2	many	TGTGCCAGCAGTTTACTGGGGGTCGGCGGCTACACCTTC	CASSLLGVGGYTF
TRBD2	TRBV7-9	TRBJ2-7	many	TGTGCCAGCAGACCTGGACTAGCGGGGAGCTCCTACGAGCAGTACTTC	CASRPGLAGSSYEQYF
TRBD2	TRBV20-1	TRBJ2-7	many	TGCAGTGCGACGGGGGGGACAACCTACGAGCAGTACTTC	CSATGGTTYEQYF
TRBD1	TRBV20-1	TRBJ1-5	many	TGCAGTGCTAGCCTACAGGGGACTAGGGATCAGCCCCAGCATTTT	CSASLQGTRDQPQHF
.	TRBV20-1	TRBJ1-6	many	TGCAGTGCTGGGAGGGGCCACCCTTCACCCCTCCACTTT	CSAGRGHPSPLHF
.	TRBV5-1	TRBJ2-1	many	TGCGCCAGCAGCAAAAGACTAGGACCCACCTACAATGAGCAGTTCTTC	CASSKRLGPTYNEQFF
TRBD1	TRBV5-1	TRBJ2-7	few	TGCGCCAGCAGCTACGGGACAGGGTCCTCCTACGAGCAGTACTTC	CASSYGTGSSYEQYF
.	TRBV5-1	TRBJ2-7	many	TGCGCCAGCAGCTTGTCCCTCGATTCGTACGAGCAGTACTTC	CASSLSLDSYEQYF
.	TRBV5-1	TRBJ2-5	many	TGCGCCAGCAGCTTGCTGCCCAGTCAAGAGACCCAGTACTTC	CASSLLPSQETQYF
.	TRBV20-1	TRBJ2-2	few	TGCAGTGCTAGAGTCCCGGGGGGCTTCACCGGGGAGCTGTTTTTT	CSARVPGGFTGELFF
.	TRBV18	TRBJ2-5	many	TGTGCCAGCTCACCTAAATCGTACCAAGAGACCCAGTACTTC	CASSPKSYQETQYF